This T cell receptor (beta chain) was recorded in a study of T cells in Graves' hyperthyroidism and ophthalmopathy. Study outcomes and limitations: A model of 13 V-J pairs discriminated ophthalmopathy from stable hyperthyroidism.

TCR beta CDR3 regions were amplified from RNA transcripts. RT-PCR in the first round (using the HTBI primer set) targeted the TCR CDR3. TCRdb re-analysed the multiplex PCR reads in MiXCR, keeping a single row per CDR3 protein. The sample gives 300,000 to 350,000 distinct CDR3 sequences, approximately 15% of which show up once; about 22% is in the top ten. The definition of stable Graves' hyperthyroidism was no ophthalmopathy progression within 18 months. This clonotype occurred a few times. Its antigen is unknown. Trimming removed 9 bases from V and 0 bases from J, with 12 bases in between. Germline CDR1 and CDR2: LNHDA and SQIVND (reference sequence). The CDR3 consists of 14 residues.

The source is a young woman with Graves' hyperthyroidism. What was sequenced was blood. The chain combines TRBV19 with TRBJ1-3, with D possibly TRBD1 on 5 matching bases. CDR3: CASIGTFSGNTIYF. The CDR3 coding sequence is TGTGCCAGCATTGGGACCTTCTCTGGAAACACCATATATTTT.